Sequencing of this TCR beta chain was carried out in a study of shared clonotypes between healthy human individuals. This table comes from immunoSEQ multiplex PCR, and its TCRdb copy is limited to in-frame clones, with some not included. The table lists about 960,000 clones, about three quarters of them singletons. The germline CDR1 and CDR2 sequences are MRHNA and SNTAGT. This CDR3 is built from 13 residues. Trimming took 3 bases from V and 4 from J, leaving 10 bases between them. CD45RA+ naive and CD45RA-negative memory subsets were separated from CD4+ cells. This clone showed up just once. This receptor was taken from a man aged 18 to 30 in good health. The rearrangement links TRBV6-4 to TRBJ2-7; tentatively, D is TRBD1 (6 bases). Sequencing was done on a sample of memory CD4+ T cells sorted from blood. This sample's subset: CD45RA-negative fraction. The CDR3 here is CASSEQGGYEQYF. The CDR3 DNA reads as TGTGCCAGCAGTGAACAGGGTGGGTACGAGCAGTACTTC.